The text below deals with one T cell receptor beta chain. These data originate in a study of blood T cell repertoires in COVID-19. The protocol was immunoSEQ multiplex PCR, while the TCRdb copy is restricted to in-frame clones and leaves out a portion. The repertoire holds about 220,000 clones, about nine tenths seen once, with less than 4.5% in the top ten. This TCR came from a woman aged 40 to 50 with acute COVID-19. The material sequenced was PBMCs or T cells enriched from blood (not recorded which).

The CDR3: CASSLRGGNTEAFF. Written as DNA, the CDR3 is TGTGCCAGCAGCCTCAGGGGTGGGAACACTGAAGCTTTCTTT. The chain employs TRBV5-4 and TRBJ1-1; the D gene is possibly TRBD1 (6 bases). Germline CDR1 and CDR2: SGHNT and YYREEE (reference sequence). Deletions cut 4 bases from V and 1 base from J, with 11 bases between. This CDR3 region has 14 residues.